Listed below are T cell receptor beta chains from one sample, sequenced in a study of blood T cell repertoires in COVID-19. Data came from immunoSEQ multiplex PCR; TCRdb stores just in-frame clones and leaves some out. The table has 90,000 to 120,000 clones, about three quarters seen once; the top ten hold around 4.5%. The sequencing sample was made of peripheral blood. These receptors were taken from a man aged 65 to 85 with acute or convalescent COVID-19. Both conserved end residues are part of each CDR3. D genes are given only for firm matches. Expanded clones are given a class, and other clones once, few, many or no size at all.

J	size	V	D	DNA	CDR3
TRBJ1-6	.	TRBV6-6	TRBD1	TGTGCCAGCAACAGAGGGACAGACTATAATTCACCCCTCCACTTT	CASNRGTDYNSPLHF
TRBJ1-5	.	TRBV6-2/TRBV6-3	TRBD1	TGTGCCAGCAGTTCCCGACAGGGTGAAGTTCAGCCCCAGCATTTT	CASSSRQGEVQPQHF
TRBJ2-7	.	TRBV2	.	TGTGCCAGCACCCCAAGGCGGGGGCCTACCTTCACTCCCTACGAGCAGTACTTC	CASTPRRGPTFTPYEQYF
TRBJ2-1	.	TRBV2	.	TGTGCCAGCAGTCGGGACAACAATGAGCAGTTCTTC	CASSRDNNEQFF
TRBJ1-5	few	TRBV5-1	TRBD1	TGCGCCAGCAGCTTGGGACAGGGGAGCAATCAGCCCCAGCATTTT	CASSLGQGSNQPQHF
TRBJ2-5	once	TRBV7-2	TRBD2	TGTGCCAGCAGCCCCGGGACTACACTACAAGAGACCCAGTACTTC	CASSPGTTLQETQYF
TRBJ2-1	.	TRBV19	TRBD2	TGTGCCAGTACCTCGACTAGCGGGGGAGACAATGAGCAGTTCTTC	CASTSTSGGDNEQFF
TRBJ2-2	.	TRBV7-3	.	TGTGCCAGCAGTCCGGACTCCTACGGGGAGCTGTTTTTT	CASSPDSYGELFF
TRBJ1-4	.	TRBV6-5	TRBD1	TGTGCCAGCAGTAAGACAGGGGAGGGGAATGAAAAACTGTTTTTT	CASSKTGEGNEKLFF
TRBJ2-2	.	TRBV5-4	TRBD2	TGTGCCAGCAGCCCCCCTCCCCAGCGGGGGGGCCCCGGGGAGCTGTTTTTT	CASSPPPQRGGPGELFF
TRBJ1-3	.	TRBV3-1/TRBV3-2	.	TGTGCCAGCAGCCAAGTCCGGGTTGCTGGAAACACCATATATTTT	CASSQVRVAGNTIYF
TRBJ2-7	.	TRBV11-2	.	TGTGCCAGCAGCTTCCTCTACGAGCAGTACTTC	CASSFLYEQYF
TRBJ1-2	.	TRBV24-1	.	TGTGCCACCAGTGAGGGCCCACCTAACTATGGCTACACCTTC	CATSEGPPNYGYTF
TRBJ1-6	.	TRBV9	.	TGTGCCAGCAGCGTAGACGGGGGAGACACAAGCTTTAATTCACCCCTCCACTTT	CASSVDGGDTSFNSPLHF
TRBJ1-5	.	TRBV2	TRBD1	TGTGCCAGCAGTGAGCACTGGGGACAGTACGATCAGCCCCAGCATTTT	CASSEHWGQYDQPQHF
TRBJ1-1	.	TRBV5-1	TRBD1	TGCGCCAGCAGCTTACAGGGGGCTGGTGAAGCTTTCTTT	CASSLQGAGEAFF
TRBJ1-5	.	TRBV3-1/TRBV3-2	.	TGTGCCAGCAGCCGTAGTTTAACGGGATCACTGGGGCCCCAGCATTTT	CASSRSLTGSLGPQHF
TRBJ2-2	.	TRBV5-1	TRBD1	TGCGCCAGCAGTTACTGGCGGCAGGGGGCTGACACCGGGGAGCTGTTTTTT	CASSYWRQGADTGELFF
TRBJ1-3	.	TRBV7-2	TRBD1	TGTGCCAGCGGGGGACAGGACTTGAACACCATATATTTT	CASGGQDLNTIYF
TRBJ2-1	.	TRBV5-4	.	TGTGCCAGCAGCTTGGGTGGCGGGGGCCCGGAGAATGAGCAGTTCTTC	CASSLGGGGPENEQFF
TRBJ1-1	.	TRBV5-8	.	TGTGCCAGCAGCTTGTACCCGGGATGGAACACTGAAGCTTTCTTT	CASSLYPGWNTEAFF
TRBJ2-3	.	TRBV6-6	.	TGTGCCAGCAGTTCCCGGACTAACACAGATACGCAGTATTTT	CASSSRTNTDTQYF
TRBJ2-3	.	TRBV5-1	TRBD2	TGCGCCAGCAGCTCAGGACTAGCGGGGGGGACCCTCCTAACAGATACGCAGTATTTT	CASSSGLAGGTLLTDTQYF
TRBJ1-1	.	TRBV19	.	TGTGCCAGTAGTAGAGGGTTTTCGGGAAACACTGAAGCTTTCTTT	CASSRGFSGNTEAFF
TRBJ1-2	.	TRBV3-1/TRBV3-2	.	TGTGCCAGCAGCCAAGCAGGGCCAGCTAACTATGGCTACACCTTC	CASSQAGPANYGYTF
TRBJ2-7	once	TRBV3-1/TRBV3-2	.	TGTGCCAGCAGTCCCAGCGTTTCCTACGAGCAGTACTTC	CASSPSVSYEQYF